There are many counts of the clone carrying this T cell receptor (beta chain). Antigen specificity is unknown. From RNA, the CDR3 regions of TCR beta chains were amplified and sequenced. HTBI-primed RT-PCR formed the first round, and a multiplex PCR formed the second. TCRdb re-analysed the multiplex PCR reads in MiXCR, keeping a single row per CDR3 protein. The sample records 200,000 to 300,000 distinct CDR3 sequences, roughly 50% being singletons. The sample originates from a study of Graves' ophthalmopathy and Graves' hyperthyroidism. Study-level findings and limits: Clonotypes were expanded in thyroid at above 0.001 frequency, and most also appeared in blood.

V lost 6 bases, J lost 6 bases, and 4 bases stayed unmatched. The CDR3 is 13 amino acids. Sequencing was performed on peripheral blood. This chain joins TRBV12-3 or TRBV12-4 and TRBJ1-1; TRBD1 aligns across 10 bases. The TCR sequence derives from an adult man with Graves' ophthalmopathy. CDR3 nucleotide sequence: TGTGCCAGCAGCAGCGGACAGGGGGCTGAAGCTTTCTTT. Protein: CASSSGQGAEAFF.